The sequence of this T cell receptor beta chain was determined in a study of cytomegalovirus exposure and HLA in healthy donors. V dropped 5 bases and J dropped 3 bases, with 8 bases sitting between them. Germline CDR1 is SGHNT and CDR2 is YENEEA. The CDR3 length is 12 residues. The PCR had 60 Vbeta and 13 Jbeta primers. The repertoire was sequenced with immunoSEQ multiplex PCR; TCRdb's copy has only in-frame clones and lacks some. This table holds some 110,000 clones, around 82% found once. In regard to this clone: Its cognate antigen is unknown.

Study findings and constraints: A list of roughly 180 TCR beta chains associated with cytomegalovirus was given. A classifier reportedly called cytomegalovirus status with high sensitivity and specificity.

The chain joins TRBV11-3 to TRBJ2-7; no firm D call. Sequencing was done on a sample of PBMCs. The receptor's source is a man over 45 in good health and CMV-seronegative. The CDR3 sequence is CASSPNSYEQYF. CDR3 coding DNA: TGTGCCAGCAGCCCTAACAGCTACGAGCAGTACTTC.